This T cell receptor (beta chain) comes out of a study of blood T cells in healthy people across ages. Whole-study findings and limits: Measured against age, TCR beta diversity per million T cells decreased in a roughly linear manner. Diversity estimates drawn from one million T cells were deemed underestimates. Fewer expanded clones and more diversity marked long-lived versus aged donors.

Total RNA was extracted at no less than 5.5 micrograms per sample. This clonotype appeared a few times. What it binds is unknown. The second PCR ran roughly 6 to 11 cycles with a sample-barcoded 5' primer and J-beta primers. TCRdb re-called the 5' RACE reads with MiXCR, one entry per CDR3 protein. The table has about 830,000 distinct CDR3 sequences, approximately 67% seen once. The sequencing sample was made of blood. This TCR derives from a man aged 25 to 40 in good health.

The CDR3 coding sequence is TGTGCCAGCAGCTTACTCCGTGGCGGTGGGCAGTTCTTC. Its translation: CASSLLRGGGQFF. The chain employs TRBV7-2 and TRBJ2-1; D uncertain. The V gene lost 2 bases and the J gene lost 12 bases, with 14 bases spanning the gap. Germline-derived CDR1 and CDR2 are SGHTA and FQGNSA. The CDR3 sequence is 13 residues long.